The 7 T cell receptor beta chains listed next were all sequenced from one sample in a study of cytomegalovirus exposure and HLA in healthy donors (dated by TCRdb to 2016 to 2017). Receptor amplification or capture employed the immunoSEQ multiplex PCR assay. The multiplex PCR relied on a mix of 60 forward primers for TCR Vbeta segments and 13 reverse primers for TCR Jbeta segments. TCRdb's version of the immuneACCESS table is confined to in-frame rearrangements and falls short of the full clone set. An unresolved V gene accounts for under half of the shortfall where checked; the remainder is of unknown origin. For this sample there are about 170,000 clones; approximately 80% appear just once. The top ten clones comprise less than 0.9% of the sample. Source material: PBMCs. The receptor source for this set is a female donor in good health and CMV-seronegative.

The chain links TRBV29-1 to TRBJ2-2; TRBD1 aligns across 12 bases. This CDR3 contains 14 residues. After removal of 6 bases from V and 6 bases from J, the junction contained 5 bases not matched to a gene. Germline V CDR1 and CDR2: SQVTM, ANQGSEA. For the CDR3, the DNA is TGCAGCGTGGGACAGGGGGCTGTCCCCGGGGAGCTGTTTTTT. This encodes CSVGQGAVPGELFF.

The chain's CDR3 is CASSWTSGSSYNEQFF. The CDR3, as DNA: TGTGCCAGCAGTTGGACTAGCGGGAGCTCCTACAATGAGCAGTTCTTC. The chain couples TRBV6-6 to TRBJ2-1, with 13 nucleotides matching TRBD2. This CDR3 comprises 16 residues. V was pared by 4 bases and J by 0 bases, with 0 bases of the junction left unmatched. In germline, CDR1 is MNHNY, CDR2 SVGAGI (reference sequence).

The genes are TRBV4-2 and TRBJ2-5, with D possibly matching TRBD2 (5 bases). The CDR3 spans 15 residues. Per germline, CDR1 LGHNA and CDR2 YNFKEQ. The germline V and J ends were trimmed by 1 base and 5 bases, with 14 bases remaining between them. Here the CDR3 DNA reads TGTGCCAGCAGCCAAGCCCTTGGACTGACGGAGACCCAGTACTTC. This gives the protein CASSQALGLTETQYF.

The rearrangement uses TRBV11-1 and TRBJ2-6; 7 bases line up with TRBD1. Per germline, CDR1 SGHAT and CDR2 FQDESV (reference sequence). This CDR3 contains 18 residues. V lost 0 bases, J lost 0 bases, and 5 bases stayed unmatched. The CDR3 reads CASSLAGQLNSGANVLTF. The DNA of the CDR3 is TGTGCCAGCAGCTTAGCGGGACAGTTAAACTCTGGGGCCAACGTCCTGACTTTC.

The chain couples TRBV27 to TRBJ1-1, with 9 positions matching TRBD1. The CDR3 is made up of 14 amino acids. CDR1 MNHEY and CDR2 SMNVEV come from the germline V gene (reference sequence). Trimming removed 0 bases from V and 7 bases from J; junction bases left unmatched: 3. CDR3 sequence (DNA): TGTGCCAGCAGTTTATCGGGGACAGGGTTTGAAGCTTTCTTT. It yields the protein CASSLSGTGFEAFF.

To note about this clone: Other nucleotide sequences in the sample specify the same CDR3. J is TRBJ2-5 and V is TRBV6-5, with D maybe TRBD2 (5 bases). V was cut by 0 bases and J by 7 bases, with 15 bases left in between. Germline CDR1 is MNHEY and CDR2 is SVGAGI. This CDR3 comprises 15 residues. The CDR3 loop reads CASSYSASLPGTQYF. CDR3 nucleotide sequence: TGTGCCAGCAGTTACTCGGCTAGCCTCCCCGGGACCCAGTACTTC.

The rearrangement uses TRBV7-9 and TRBJ1-2; 7 positions match TRBD1. The CDR3 extends over 16 amino acids. V gave up 5 bases and J gave up 8 bases; unmatched junction bases: 17. Germline CDR1 SEHNR, CDR2 FQNEAQ (reference sequence). This chain's CDR3 is CASSKQTQGGREGYTF. The CDR3 DNA reads as TGTGCCAGCAGCAAACAAACCCAGGGGGGACGTGAGGGCTACACCTTC. Variable domain in full (rest from reference TRBV7-9 and TRBJ1-2): DTGVSQNPRHKITKRGQNVTFRCDPISEHNRLYWYRQTLGQGPEFLTYFQNEAQLEKSRLLSDRFSAERPKGSFSTLEIQRTEQGDSAMYLCASSKQTQGGREGYTFGSGTRLTVV.